Presented here are 10 T cell receptor beta chains from one specimen sequenced in a study of B cell selection in AIRE deficiency (dated by TCRdb to about 2019). The library was generated by the immunoSEQ multiplex PCR assay. The immuneACCESS repertoire file appears here via TCRdb, limited to in-frame rearrangements. These files lack a portion of the clones; in checked studies, under half of the deficit traces to unresolved V genes, and the cause of the others is not known. The sample includes 20,000 to 25,000 clones, with nearly 95% observed a single time. In total, the top ten clones hold more than 1.3% of the sample. For sorting, regulatory T cells were defined as CD4+CD25hiCD127low/negative cells. The sequenced sample consisted of CD4+CD25+ Tregs sorted from PBMCs. All receptors come from a human donor in good health.

This sequence joins TRBV6-6 and TRBJ1-5; D remains ambiguous. Trimming took off 4 bases at V and 0 bases at J, with 13 bases between the two ends. Looked up from germline, CDR1 is MNHNY and CDR2 is SVGAGI (reference sequence). The CDR3 spans 16 residues. The CDR3 protein is CASSSGRDNSNQPQHF. The CDR3 DNA reads TGTGCCAGCAGTTCAGGCAGAGATAATAGCAATCAGCCCCAGCATTTT.

V is TRBV7-3 and J is TRBJ1-1, with D tentatively TRBD1 (6 bases). V lost 2 bases and J lost 12, with 19 bases in between. Germline CDR1 and CDR2: SGHTA and FQGTGA. The CDR3 runs 14 residues. The CDR3 DNA reads TGTGCCAGCAGCTTAGCCGGGCCGACAGGCGCCACTTTCTTT. This translates into CASSLAGPTGATFF. The whole variable domain, filled in from reference TRBV7-3 and TRBJ1-1, reads GAGVSQTPSNKVTEKGKYVELRCDPISGHTALYWYRQSLGQGPEFLIYFQGTGAADDSGLPNDRFFAVRPEGSVSTLKIQRTERGDSAVYLCASSLAGPTGATFFGQGTRLTVV.

This clone has just one count. The chain carries TRBV29-1 and TRBJ2-3, with D perhaps matching TRBD1 (5 bases). Germline V gives CDR1 SQVTM, CDR2 ANQGSEA. The V end was cut by 4 bases, the J end by 2 bases, with 10 bases between. This CDR3 is built from 13 residues. CDR3 in DNA: TGCAGCGTTGGGCAACAGGTCACAGATACGCAGTATTTT. Translation: CSVGQQVTDTQYF.

The chain employs TRBV2 and TRBJ1-6; the match to TRBD1 covers 7 bases. This CDR3 contains 13 residues. The V and J ends lost 6 bases and 7 bases, in that order; junction bases with no gene match: 3. Per germline, CDR1 SNHLY and CDR2 FYNNEI. The CDR3 region is CASRTGYNSPLHF. The CDR3 DNA is TGTGCCAGCAGGACAGGGTACAATTCACCCCTCCACTTT. Supplemented by reference TRBV2 and TRBJ1-6, the full variable domain reads EPEVTQTPSHQVTQMGQEVILRCVPISNHLYFYWYRQILGQKVEFLVSFYNNEISEKSEIFDDQFSVERPDGSNFTLKIRSTKLEDSAMYFCASRTGYNSPLHFGNGTRLTVT.

The chain has TRBV7-8 and TRBJ1-4; 8 bases match TRBD1. Germline trimming cut 6 bases from V and 7 bases from J; bases unmatched to any gene: 7. Germline CDR1 SGHVS, CDR2 FQNEAQ. CDR3 length: 14 amino acids. This CDR3 reads CASSRTGTSEKLFF. CDR3 in DNA: TGTGCCAGCAGTCGGACAGGGACAAGTGAAAAACTGTTTTTT.

This clone was seen only once. V gene TRBV7-9 combines with J gene TRBJ1-2; the D is unclear. With 6 bases removed from V and 4 bases from J, the gap between germline ends came to 15 bases. This CDR3 comprises 14 residues. Germline V gene lookup returns CDR1 SEHNR and CDR2 FQNEAQ (reference sequence). CDR3 residues: CASSLSAYFYGYTF. For the CDR3, the DNA is TGTGCCAGCAGTCTCTCGGCTTACTTCTATGGCTACACCTTC.

The sample holds a few counts of this clone. This chain uses TRBV25-1 with TRBJ1-5; the D is unclear. V shed 1 base and J shed 5 bases, with 9 bases lying between them. Germline loops: CDR1 MGHDK, CDR2 SYGVNS. The CDR3 is made up of 14 amino acids. This CDR3 reads CASSESGTDQPQHF. CDR3 bases: TGTGCCAGCAGTGAATCTGGCACTGATCAGCCCCAGCATTTT.

The J gene is TRBJ2-7, the V gene TRBV5-1; 7 nucleotides align to TRBD1. CDR1 and CDR2 from the germline V gene are SGHRS and YFSETQ. Trimming at V came to 4 bases and at J to 4 bases, leaving 8 bases not matched to a gene. The CDR3 totals 14 residues. The CDR3 loop reads CASSPRTGSYEQYF. The CDR3 coding sequence is TGCGCCAGCAGCCCCAGGACAGGATCTTACGAGCAGTACTTC.

CDR3: CASSPNRLFLFTEAFF. CDR3 sequence (DNA): TGTGCCAGCAGTCCAAACAGGTTGTTTCTTTTCACTGAAGCTTTCTTT. This chain joins TRBV6-6 and TRBJ1-1; TRBD1 might be the D (5 bases). V shed 5 bases and J shed 4 bases, with 20 bases lying between them. Germline-derived CDR1 and CDR2 are MNHNY and SVGAGI (reference sequence). The CDR3 sequence is 16 residues long.

This sequence joins TRBV6-5 and TRBJ2-1, with 7 bases fitting TRBD1. CDR1 MNHEY and CDR2 SVGAGI come from the germline V gene. J lost 5 bases, V lost 2 bases, and 9 bases had no gene match. CDR3 length: 16 amino acids. CDR3 sequence (DNA): TGTGCCAGCAGTTACAGGGGGCGGGTAGACGACAATGAGCAGTTCTTC. This translates into CASSYRGRVDDNEQFF.